This T cell receptor (beta chain) was obtained from a study of cytomegalovirus exposure and HLA in healthy donors. The overall study: Among 398 genotyped donors, 80% to 90% fell in the Caucasian-associated ancestry cluster.

The PCR contained 60 Vbeta and 13 Jbeta primers. Clones were sequenced by immunoSEQ multiplex PCR, and TCRdb holds only the in-frame ones, with some missing. Of roughly 93,000 clones in the sample, approximately 74% are singletons; the top ten hold 1.5% to 2%. Between the trimmed V and J ends, which lost 0 bases and 6 bases, there was a span of 6 bases. The germline V gene has CDR1 DFQATT and CDR2 SNEGSKA (reference sequence). This CDR3 has 11 residues. Study findings and constraints: Accounts indicate the classifier identified cytomegalovirus status with strong specificity and sensitivity.

Worth noting for this clone: Its antigen is unidentified.

This chain joins TRBV20-1 and TRBJ2-7; a weak D match, TRBD1 (5 bases). The receptor was derived from a male donor in good health and CMV-seronegative. Sequences were obtained from PBMCs. CDR3 bases: TGCAGTGCTAGAGAGGGGCTCGAGCAGTACTTC. It codes for CSAREGLEQYF.